This passage covers 21 T cell receptor beta chains from one sample sequenced in a study of metastatic and nonmetastatic thyroid tumors (dated by TCRdb to the early 2020s). Libraries were built with PCR. Sequenced on an Illumina HiSeq 4000. TCRdb's own reprocessing of the public reads used fastp at Q25 and MiXCR and kept productive beta chains. The sample table records 43,000 or so clones; roughly 15% of these occur just once. Around 20% of the sample is in the top ten clones. No patient had received any treatment before thyroid surgery. The sequencing input was blood. Every receptor here comes from a female donor with papillary thyroid cancer or a benign thyroid nodule (not recorded which). Some clones in this sample may be carry-over from other donors' samples.

The V call is TRBV20-1, the J call TRBJ2-1; unclear D gene. Trimming cost V 3 bases and J 7 bases, with 16 bases left between them. The germline gives CDR1 DFQATT, CDR2 SNEGSKA (reference sequence). The CDR3 is 14 amino acids. The CDR3 region is CSARSPERENEQFF. CDR3 DNA: TGCAGTGCTAGGTCCCCAGAGAGAGAGAATGAGCAGTTCTTC.

This clone was recorded many times. This rearrangement joins TRBV4-1 to TRBJ2-1, with 14 bases aligning to TRBD2. CDR1 is MGHRA, CDR2 YSYEKL, per germline. This CDR3 contains 17 residues. After removal of 1 base from V and 6 bases from J, the junction contained 5 bases not matched to a gene. CDR3 DNA sequence: TGCGCCAGCAGCCAAGCTTCCGGGACTAGCGGGAGCAATGAGCAGTTCTTC. It codes for CASSQASGTSGSNEQFF.

This clone was detected many times. The gene calls are TRBV20-1 and TRBJ2-5; no clear D. The CDR3 spans 10 residues. Germline loops: CDR1 DFQATT, CDR2 SNEGSKA (reference sequence). V lost 1 base, J lost 4 bases, and 1 base lay in between. In nucleotides, the CDR3 is TGCAGTGCTAGAGGAGAGACCCAGTACTTC. Its translation is CSARGETQYF.

This clone turned up a few times. This rearrangement joins TRBV28 to TRBJ1-2, with D unresolved. Germline V lookup: CDR1 MDHEN, CDR2 SYDVKM. This CDR3 has 12 residues. The V end was cut by 3 bases, the J end by 8 bases, with 10 bases between. The CDR3 DNA follows: TGTGCCAGCAGTTTTCTCGGGGAAGGCTACACCTTC. It specifies CASSFLGEGYTF.

This clone was seen many times. The chain combines TRBV2 with TRBJ2-6, with a possible D match to TRBD1 (5 bases). The CDR3 contains 14 residues. V dropped 7 bases and J dropped 1 base, with 8 bases sitting between them. Germline V CDR1 and CDR2: SNHLY, FYNNEI. The CDR3 here is CASTDSSGANVLTF. DNA of the CDR3: TGTGCCAGCACTGACAGTTCTGGGGCCAACGTCCTGACTTTC.

This clone has a count of ten or more. The chain combines TRBV11-1 with TRBJ1-2; D remains unclear. Germline CDR1 reads SGHAT; CDR2 reads FQDESV (reference sequence). CDR3 size: 16 residues. The V and J ends lost 1 base and 1 base respectively, with 13 bases between them. The CDR3 DNA reads as TGTGCCAGCAGCTTAGAGAAGGGTCTGGTTAACTATGGCTACACCTTC. It encodes CASSLEKGLVNYGYTF.

This clone was counted ten times or more. Other DNA sequences in this specimen translate into the identical CDR3. CDR3 loop: CASSLGGETEAFF. CDR3 DNA: TGCGCCAGCAGCCTGGGGGGGGAGACTGAAGCTTTCTTT. The chain employs TRBV5-1 and TRBJ1-1, with D perhaps TRBD1 (5 bases). Per the germline V gene, CDR1 is SGHRS and CDR2 is YFSETQ. The CDR3 totals 13 residues. V was pared by 4 bases and J by 5 bases, with 12 bases between.

As for this clone: The conserved phenylalanine or tryptophan normally closing the CDR3 is absent here, so this likely arose from a read error. The chain recombines TRBV5-4 with TRBJ1-2, with 9 nucleotides matching TRBD1. Looked up from germline, CDR1 is SGHNT and CDR2 is YYREEE (reference sequence). V lost 4 bases, J lost 8 bases, and 9 bases stayed unmatched. The CDR3 has 14 amino acids. Here the CDR3 reads CASSGNRGLMGYTI. DNA of the CDR3: TGTGCCAGCAGCGGTAACAGGGGGCTGATGGGCTACACCATC.

Notes on this clone: An end of the junction does not agree with germline; a read error may underlie this. The V and J genes are TRBV28 and TRBJ2-6, with TRBD1 identical over 11 bases. CDR3 length: 18 amino acids. Germline V gene sequence: CDR1 MDHEN, CDR2 SYDVKM. In nucleotides, the CDR3 is TGTGCCAGCAGACCCCCGGGGACAGGGGGAGATGGGGCCAACGTCATGACTTTC. It specifies CASRPPGTGGDGANVMTF.

CDR3 nucleotides: TGTGCCAGCAGTCCTACCCTCGGTCGACTGAACACCGGGGAGCTGTTTTTT. This codes for CASSPTLGRLNTGELFF. This chain links TRBV27 with TRBJ2-2; D gene ambiguous. CDR1 and CDR2 (germline): MNHEY, SMNVEV (reference sequence). Trimming took 5 bases from V and 1 from J, leaving 17 bases between them. The CDR3 has 17 residues.

This clone was detected only a few times. Its ends do not fully match the called genes, so a read error is possible. V usage is TRBV6-1 and J usage is TRBJ2-7, with a weak D call TRBD1 (6 bases). In germline, CDR1 is MNHNS, CDR2 SASEGT. This CDR3 comprises 12 residues. The CDR3 region has the DNA TGTGCCAGCAGTGACAGGGGTTACGAGCATTACTTC. Amino acid sequence: CASSDRGYEHYF.

The V gene is TRBV6-4, the J gene TRBJ1-1; D possibly corresponds to TRBD1 (6 bases). CDR3 size: 19 residues. The V end was cut by 2 bases, the J end by 1 base, with 23 bases between. Germline loops: CDR1 MRHNA, CDR2 SNTAGT. In DNA form, the CDR3 reads TGTGCCAGCAGTGACCCACGAGACAGGAAGGAGGAGCGGAACACTGAAGCTTTCTTT. Its protein is CASSDPRDRKEERNTEAFF.

This clone has a count of ten or more. V is TRBV7-2 and J is TRBJ2-7, with 11 positions matching TRBD2. The CDR3 consists of 15 residues. With V trimmed by 4 bases and J by 0 bases, 2 bases remained unmatched. Per the germline V gene, CDR1 is SGHTA and CDR2 is FQGNSA. Written as DNA, the CDR3 is TGTGCCAGCAGCTCTACTAGCGGGAGCTCCTACGAGCAGTACTTC. This gives the protein CASSSTSGSSYEQYF.

The sample holds many counts of this clone. This rearrangement joins TRBV20-1 to TRBJ2-7, with 10 bases aligning to TRBD1. In germline, CDR1 is DFQATT, CDR2 SNEGSKA (reference sequence). The V gene end was trimmed by 0 bases and the J gene end by 5 bases; junction bases not matched to a gene: 7. CDR3 size: 15 residues. CDR3 DNA sequence: TGCAGTGCTAGAGATACCTCCGGGACAGGGGACGAGCAGTACTTC. This codes for CSARDTSGTGDEQYF.

In its sample, this clone was seen once. This chain uses TRBV7-2 with TRBJ1-4, with 8 bases aligning to TRBD1. The CDR3 length is 16 residues. The germline V gene encodes CDR1 SGHTA and CDR2 FQGNSA. Unmatched junction bases numbered 10, after V lost 3 bases and J lost 7 bases. The CDR3 region has the DNA TGTGCCAGCAGCTTTAGGACAGGGACAGGAGGTGAAAAACTGTTTTTT. As protein: CASSFRTGTGGEKLFF. Complete variable domain (other parts from reference TRBV7-2 and TRBJ1-4): GAGVSQSPSNKVTEKGKDVELRCDPISGHTALYWYRQSLGQGLEFLIYFQGNSAPDKSGLPSDRFSAERTGGSVSTLTIQRTQQEDSAVYLCASSFRTGTGGEKLFFGSGTQLSVL.

The sample holds a few counts of this clone. This clone may be a read error of a much larger clone one base away. The chain links TRBV6-4 to TRBJ2-3; D is ambiguous. The CDR3 has 15 residues. V shed 2 bases and J shed 2 bases, with 11 bases lying between them. Germline V gene lookup returns CDR1 MRHNA and CDR2 SNTAGT. Here the CDR3 DNA reads TGTGCCAGCAGTGACACGGTCAGTGACACAGATACGCAGTATTTT. Translation gives CASSDTVSDTDTQYF.

This clone was counted ten times or more. The V gene is TRBV5-1, the J gene TRBJ1-1, with 7 bases matching TRBD1. The CDR3 consists of 13 residues. Germline V gene data show CDR1 as SGHRS and CDR2 as YFSETQ. V was clipped by 7 bases and J by 7 bases; unmatched bases: 10. CDR3 amino acids: CASGPTGYIEAFF. As DNA, the CDR3 is TGCGCCAGCGGACCGACAGGGTATATTGAAGCTTTCTTT.

This clone was detected ten times or more. A much larger clone is a single base away; this may be a read error. The V and J genes are TRBV6-4 and TRBJ1-2, with no clear D. The CDR3 has 13 amino acids. The germline V gene encodes CDR1 MRHNA and CDR2 SNTAGT. The chain's CDR3 is CAGSDSPRGGYTF. The CDR3 nucleotides read TGTGCCGGCAGTGACTCCCCCCGAGGGGGCTACACCTTC.

This clone was picked up a small number of times. V and J are TRBV30 and TRBJ1-5; no clear D. Germline-derived CDR1 and CDR2 are GTSNPN and SVGIG (reference sequence). The V and J ends lost 0 bases and 6 bases respectively, with 12 bases between them. The CDR3 has 14 residues. CDR3 region: CAWSVVAGSQPQHF. The CDR3 DNA sequence: TGTGCCTGGAGTGTAGTAGCGGGGTCTCAGCCCCAGCATTTT.

This clone was picked up a small number of times. This may come from a read error, since a much larger clone is one base off. This chain uses TRBV5-1 with TRBJ2-7, with a weak D call TRBD2 (6 bases). Germline V CDR1 and CDR2: SGHRS, YFSETQ. CDR3 length: 15 amino acids. With 0 bases removed from V and 6 bases from J, the gap between germline ends came to 16 bases. The CDR3 here is CASSLAGREASEQYF. CDR3 nucleotides: TGCGCCAGCAGCTTGGCCGGTAGGGAGGCGTCCGAGCAGTACTTC.

Concerning this clone: A much larger clone is a single base away; this may be a read error. This sample also contains other DNA sequences that code for the same CDR3. The V and J genes are TRBV30 and TRBJ1-1; D gene ambiguous. CDR3 size: 13 residues. Trimming pared 4 bases from V and 11 bases from J, leaving 20 bases between. In germline, CDR1 is GTSNPN, CDR2 SVGIG (reference sequence). The CDR3 sequence: CAWTRGSNKEAFF. The CDR3 DNA follows: TGTGCCTGGACCCGGGGTTCTAACAAGGAGGCTTTCTTT.